Following are 17 T cell receptor beta chains from one sample sequenced in a study of cytomegalovirus exposure and HLA in healthy donors. It was with 60 Vbeta and 13 Jbeta primers that the PCR ran. TCRdb's table, derived via immunoSEQ multiplex PCR, lists solely in-frame clones and lacks some. The repertoire includes approximately 120,000 clones, 60% to 85% of them detected once, and around 1.8% sits in the top ten. What was sequenced was PBMCs. The receptors were sampled from a man between 50 and 59 years old in good health and CMV-seronegative.

The chain employs TRBV5-1 and TRBJ2-5; no definite D call. Between the trimmed V and J ends, which lost 0 bases and 5 bases, there was a span of 8 bases. CDR3 size: 13 residues. Looked up from germline, CDR1 is SGHRS and CDR2 is YFSETQ. The CDR3 nucleotides read TGCGCCAGCAGCTTGGGGCTGGAGGAGACCCAGTACTTC. Residues: CASSLGLEETQYF.

With respect to this clone: Mismatch with germline at one junction end may stem from a read error. The chain employs TRBV6-1 and TRBJ2-1, with a possible D match to TRBD1 (6 bases). CDR1 MNHNS and CDR2 SASEGT come from the germline V gene. The CDR3 is made up of 15 amino acids. DNA of the CDR3: TGTGCCAGCAGTGACAGGGGTACAGGATACAATGGGCAGTTCTTC. As protein: CASSDRGTGYNGQFF.

The chain recombines TRBV5-1 with TRBJ1-4; perhaps TRBD1 as D (6 bases). Between the trimmed V and J ends, which lost 2 bases and 1 base, there was a span of 9 bases. CDR3 length equals 15 residues. Germline CDR1 is SGHRS and CDR2 is YFSETQ. In DNA, the CDR3 is TGCGCCAGCAGCTTTGCGACAGGAACTAATGAAAAACTGTTTTTT. Translation gives CASSFATGTNEKLFF.

The chain uses TRBV7-2 and TRBJ2-3, with TRBD2 identical over 8 bases. The ends lost 8 bases at V and 10 bases at J; junction bases unmatched: 8. The CDR3 is 12 residues long. CDR1 is SGHTA and CDR2 is FQGNSA in the germline V gene. The CDR3 DNA is TGTGCCAGCTACCGGGAGGGTGGTGCGCAGTATTTT. Translating it yields CASYREGGAQYF.

The V call is TRBV6-5, the J call TRBJ1-2, with 9 positions matching TRBD1. Germline V gene data show CDR1 as MNHEY and CDR2 as SVGAGI. V gave up 4 bases and J gave up 10 bases; unmatched junction bases: 7. The length of the CDR3 is 13 residues. CDR3 in amino acids: CASSFNRGRDYTF. The DNA for the CDR3 is TGTGCCAGCAGTTTCAACAGGGGGCGCGACTACACCTTC.

The chain is built from TRBV25-1 and TRBJ2-1; tentatively, D is TRBD1 (6 bases). Germline V gene sequence: CDR1 MGHDK, CDR2 SYGVNS. CDR3 length: 16 residues. The V gene lost 5 bases and the J gene lost 4 bases, with 18 bases spanning the gap. Written as DNA, the CDR3 is TGTGCCAGCAGTTATCGAATGGGGGCGGAATACAATGAGCAGTTCTTC. This gives the protein CASSYRMGAEYNEQFF.

The gene calls are TRBV6-5 and TRBJ1-4; D is unresolved. The CDR3 has 15 amino acids. Looked up from germline, CDR1 is MNHEY and CDR2 is SVGAGI. V gave up 0 bases and J gave up 4 bases, with 9 bases separating them. Written as DNA, the CDR3 is TGTGCCAGCAGTTACTCCGACGGAGATAATGAAAAACTGTTTTTT. The encoded protein is CASSYSDGDNEKLFF.

This clone was picked up a small number of times. The rearrangement joins TRBV5-4 to TRBJ2-6, with D uncertain. The CDR3 has 16 amino acids. V gave up 0 bases and J gave up 0 bases, with 7 bases separating them. In germline, CDR1 is SGHNT, CDR2 YYREEE (reference sequence). The CDR3 loop reads CASSLVQISGANVLTF. CDR3 nucleotide sequence: TGTGCCAGCAGCTTGGTCCAGATCTCTGGGGCCAACGTCCTGACTTTC.

V and J are TRBV7-9 and TRBJ2-2, with 7 bases that match TRBD1. The germline V gene has CDR1 SEHNR and CDR2 FQNEAQ (reference sequence). The CDR3 is made up of 17 amino acids. The ends lost 3 bases at V and 6 bases at J; junction bases unmatched: 13. For the CDR3, the DNA is TGTGCCAGCAGCTTCCCTCTAACAGGGGAATACTCCGGGGAGCTGTTTTTT. Protein: CASSFPLTGEYSGELFF.

In nucleotides, the CDR3 is TGCAGCGTCGACAGGGGGACTGGAAACACCATATATTTT. It codes for CSVDRGTGNTIYF. The chain links TRBV29-1 to TRBJ1-3; TRBD1 aligns across 9 bases. V trimming: 6 bases; J trimming: 2 bases; junction bases outside the gene matches: 2. CDR3 length equals 13 residues. Germline loops: CDR1 SQVTM, CDR2 ANQGSEA.

This chain's CDR3 is CASSLHAGENTEAFF. The CDR3 region has the DNA TGCGCCAGCAGCTTGCACGCGGGGGAGAACACTGAAGCTTTCTTT. The chain has TRBV5-1 and TRBJ1-1; possible D gene TRBD1, 5 bases. With 1 base removed from V and 1 base from J, the gap between germline ends came to 11 bases. Germline assignment: CDR1 SGHRS and CDR2 YFSETQ. The length of the CDR3 is 15 residues.

This chain connects TRBV5-1 to TRBJ2-3; TRBD2 is a possible D gene (7 bases). Germline V lookup: CDR1 SGHRS, CDR2 YFSETQ. Trimming took 1 base from V and 5 from J, leaving 14 bases between them. The CDR3 has 15 residues. In DNA form, the CDR3 reads TGCGCCAGCAGCTTGATGGGGGGGGCCCAAGATACGCAGTATTTT. Protein product: CASSLMGGAQDTQYF.

This clone has a single count. Its ends do not fully match the called genes, so a read error is possible. This chain links TRBV7-9 with TRBJ1-2, with 7 bases lining up with TRBD1. The CDR3 loop spans 16 amino acids. CDR1 SEHNR and CDR2 FQNEAQ come from the germline V gene (reference sequence). Here the CDR3 reads CSSSSGSRDRSYGYTF. The CDR3 DNA reads TGTTCCAGCAGCTCCGGGAGCAGGGACAGAAGTTATGGCTACACCTTC. Together with reference TRBV7-9 and TRBJ1-2, the CDR3 gives the full variable domain: DTGVSQNPRHKITKRGQNVTFRCDPISEHNRLYWYRQTLGQGPEFLTYFQNEAQLEKSRLLSDRFSAERPKGSFSTLEIQRTEQGDSAMYLCSSSSGSRDRSYGYTFGSGTRLTVV.

Comments on this clone: This specimen includes other DNA sequences encoding the same CDR3. The chain has TRBV18 and TRBJ1-2, with TRBD1 matching 10 bases. J lost 5 bases, V lost 3 bases, and 3 bases had no gene match. The V gene's germline CDR1 is KGHSH and CDR2 LQKENI. The CDR3 spans 14 residues. DNA of the CDR3: TGTGCCAGCTCACCCGGGACAGGGGATTATGGCTACACCTTC. Amino acid sequence: CASSPGTGDYGYTF.

This sequence joins TRBV7-7 and TRBJ2-1; tentative D call: TRBD2 (5 bases). Deletions cut 5 bases from V and 6 bases from J, with 14 bases between. Per the germline V gene, CDR1 is SSHAT and CDR2 is FNYEAQ (reference sequence). The CDR3 contains 14 residues. DNA for the CDR3: TGTGCCAGCAGCCCCGTTAGAGGACTCAATGAGCAGTTCTTC. Translating it yields CASSPVRGLNEQFF.

This clone was detected once. The chain uses TRBV6-5 and TRBJ1-6, with D maybe TRBD1 (5 bases). Germline values: CDR1 MNHEY, CDR2 SVGAGI. There are 14 residues in the CDR3. The germline V and J ends were trimmed by 6 bases and 5 bases, with 11 bases remaining between them. As DNA, the CDR3 is TGTGCCAGCAGCTCTCAGGGTGATAATTCACCCCTCCACTTT. This translates into CASSSQGDNSPLHF.

The rearrangement uses TRBV11-2 and TRBJ1-1; D gene unclear. The CDR3 length is 14 residues. In germline, CDR1 is SGHAT, CDR2 FQNNGV. Trimming took 5 bases from V and 0 from J, leaving 10 bases between them. CDR3 sequence (DNA): TGTGCCAGCAGCCCCTCCTCTGTGAACACTGAAGCTTTCTTT. This encodes CASSPSSVNTEAFF.